The entry that follows covers one T cell receptor (beta chain) sequence. Germline V lookup: CDR1 DFQATT, CDR2 SNEGSKA (reference sequence). Germline trimming cut 3 bases from V and 2 bases from J; bases unmatched to any gene: 7. This CDR3 has 15 amino acids. This record belongs to a study of control samples from healthy donors and cancer patients. The table came from immunoSEQ multiplex PCR; TCRdb's copy has only in-frame clones and leaves some out. The sample shows hundreds of thousands of clones, around 90% of them seen only once. The chain couples TRBV20-1 to TRBJ1-5; 7 bases line up with TRBD1. The clonotype originates from a man aged 40-50 years with head and neck cancer. Source material: PBMCs. Here the CDR3 reads CSASWQGGGNQPQHF. CDR3 bases: TGCAGTGCTAGTTGGCAGGGGGGCGGCAATCAGCCCCAGCATTTT.